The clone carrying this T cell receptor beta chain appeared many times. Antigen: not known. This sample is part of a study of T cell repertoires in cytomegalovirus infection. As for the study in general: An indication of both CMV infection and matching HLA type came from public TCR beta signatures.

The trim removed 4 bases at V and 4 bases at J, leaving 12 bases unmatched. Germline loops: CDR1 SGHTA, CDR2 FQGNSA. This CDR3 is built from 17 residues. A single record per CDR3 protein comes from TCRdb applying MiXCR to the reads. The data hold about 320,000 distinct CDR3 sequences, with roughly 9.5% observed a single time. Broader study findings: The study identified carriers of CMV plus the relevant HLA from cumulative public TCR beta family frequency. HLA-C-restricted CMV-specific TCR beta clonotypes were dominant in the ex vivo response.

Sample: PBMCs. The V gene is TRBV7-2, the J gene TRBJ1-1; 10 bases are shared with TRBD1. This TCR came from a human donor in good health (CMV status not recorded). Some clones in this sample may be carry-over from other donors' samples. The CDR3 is CASSSPPGQGKGTEAFF. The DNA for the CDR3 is TGTGCCAGCAGCTCACCACCGGGACAGGGGAAGGGCACTGAAGCTTTCTTT.